This entry lists 3 T cell receptor beta chains sequenced from one sample in a study of T cell changes during pregnancy in multiple sclerosis. Repertoires were generated with immunoSEQ multiplex PCR, while TCRdb's copy carries only in-frame clones and drops some. The sample shows some 57,000 clones, more than 80% of them seen only once. Sequences were derived from peripheral blood, sampled in the first trimester of pregnancy. These receptors originate from a female donor in good health, enrolled as a control in a pregnancy study.

The chain joins TRBV30 to TRBJ2-7; 9 nucleotides line up with TRBD1. This CDR3 has 16 amino acids. V shed 3 bases and J 3 bases; nucleotides not matched to a gene: 12. Per the germline V gene, CDR1 is GTSNPN and CDR2 is SVGIG (reference sequence). CDR3 loop: CAWSADRGQGGYEQYF. The CDR3 coding sequence is TGTGCCTGGAGCGCGGACCGGGGACAGGGTGGCTACGAGCAGTACTTC. Full variable domain (outside the CDR3, taken from reference TRBV30 and TRBJ2-7): SQTIHQWPATLVQPVGSPLSLECTVEGTSNPNLYWYRQAAGRGLQLLFYSVGIGQISSEVPQNLSASRPQDRQFILSSKKLLLSDSGFYLCAWSADRGQGGYEQYFGPGTRLTVT.

The chain carries TRBV9 and TRBJ2-5; 7 bases align to TRBD2. The CDR3 loop spans 15 amino acids. V dropped 4 bases and J dropped 2; count of bases not matched to a gene: 8. Germline-derived CDR1 and CDR2 are SGDLS and YYNGEE. The CDR3 here is CASSPTPGGQETQYF. CDR3 sequence (DNA): TGTGCCAGCAGCCCCACCCCGGGGGGTCAAGAGACCCAGTACTTC.

The CDR3 spells CASSVSGTSNTGELFF. Written as DNA, the CDR3 is TGTGCCAGCAGTGTATCCGGGACTAGCAACACCGGGGAGCTGTTTTTT. The V and J genes are TRBV6-4 and TRBJ2-2, with TRBD2 matching over 9 bases. Per germline, CDR1 MRHNA and CDR2 SNTAGT. J lost 2 bases, V lost 4 bases, and 5 bases had no gene match. CDR3 length: 16 residues.